Sequencing of this T cell receptor (beta chain) was carried out in a study of cytomegalovirus exposure and HLA in healthy donors. Study background: From HLA-typed donors, an early data release held tens of millions of unique TCRs. Study conclusions and caveats: The likely explanation for a cluster of highly shared sequence variants was sequencing artifact.

To note about this clone: Its antigen is unidentified.

CDR1 and CDR2 (germline): SGHRS, YFSETQ. This CDR3 spans 21 amino acids. J gave up 0 bases and V 1 base, and 13 bases lay outside the gene matches. In the PCR, 60 Vbeta and 13 Jbeta primers were used. The repertoire was sequenced with immunoSEQ multiplex PCR; TCRdb's copy has only in-frame clones and lacks some. The sample records about 190,000 clones, roughly 80% being singletons. Sequenced: PBMCs. The chain couples TRBV5-1 to TRBJ2-6; TRBD1 matches 10 bases. The TCR comes from a young woman in good health and CMV-seronegative. The CDR3, as DNA: TGCGCCAGCAGCTTGTGGTGGACAGGGGGACTTTTCGGCTCTGGGGCCAACGTCCTGACTTTC. This encodes CASSLWWTGGLFGSGANVLTF.